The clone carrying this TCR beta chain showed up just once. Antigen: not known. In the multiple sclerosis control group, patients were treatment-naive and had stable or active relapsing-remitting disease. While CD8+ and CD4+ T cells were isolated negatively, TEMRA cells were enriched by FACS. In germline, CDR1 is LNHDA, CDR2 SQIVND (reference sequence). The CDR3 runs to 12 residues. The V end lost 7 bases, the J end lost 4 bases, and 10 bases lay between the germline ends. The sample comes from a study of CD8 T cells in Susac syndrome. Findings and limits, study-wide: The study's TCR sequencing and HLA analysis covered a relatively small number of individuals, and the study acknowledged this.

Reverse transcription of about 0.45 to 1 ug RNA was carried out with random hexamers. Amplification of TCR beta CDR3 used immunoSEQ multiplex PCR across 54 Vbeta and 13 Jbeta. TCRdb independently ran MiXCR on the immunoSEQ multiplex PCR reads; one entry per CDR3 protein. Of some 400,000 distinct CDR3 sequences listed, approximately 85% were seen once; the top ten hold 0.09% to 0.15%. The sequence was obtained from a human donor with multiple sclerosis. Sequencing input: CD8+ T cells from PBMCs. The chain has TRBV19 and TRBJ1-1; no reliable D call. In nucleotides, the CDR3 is TGTGCCAGTATACGGGGTCCCACTGAAGCTTTCTTT. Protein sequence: CASIRGPTEAFF.